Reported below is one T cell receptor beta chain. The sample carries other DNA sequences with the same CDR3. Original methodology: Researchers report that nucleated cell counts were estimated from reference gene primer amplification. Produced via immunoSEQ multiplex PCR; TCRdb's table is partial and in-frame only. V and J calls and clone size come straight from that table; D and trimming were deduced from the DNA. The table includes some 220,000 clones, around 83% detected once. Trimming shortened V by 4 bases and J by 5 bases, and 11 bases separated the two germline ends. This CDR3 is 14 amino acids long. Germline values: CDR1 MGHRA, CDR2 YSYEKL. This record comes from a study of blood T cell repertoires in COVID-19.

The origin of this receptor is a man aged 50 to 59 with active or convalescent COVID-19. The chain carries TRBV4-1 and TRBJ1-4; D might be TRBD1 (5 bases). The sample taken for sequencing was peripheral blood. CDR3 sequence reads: CASSRGTANEKLFF. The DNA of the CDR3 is TGCGCCAGCAGCCGCGGGACCGCCAATGAAAAACTGTTTTTT.